In its sample, the clone carrying this T cell receptor beta chain was seen once. The sample is drawn from a study of T cell responses to AZD1222 COVID-19 vaccine. The protocol was immunoSEQ multiplex PCR, while the TCRdb copy is restricted to in-frame clones and leaves out a portion. The repertoire includes under 100,000 clones, about 86% of them detected once, and more than 6% sits in the top ten. Trimming shortened V by 3 bases and J by 7 bases, and 13 bases separated the two germline ends. CDR3 length: 13 amino acids. The V call is TRBV12-3 or TRBV12-4, the J call TRBJ2-7, with D uncertain. This material consisted of peripheral blood, taken on day 0 of AZD1222 vaccination. The TCR was taken from an adult in good health. The CDR3 loop is CASSFDSAQEQYF. CDR3 in DNA: TGTGCCAGCAGTTTCGACTCTGCACAGGAGCAGTACTTC.